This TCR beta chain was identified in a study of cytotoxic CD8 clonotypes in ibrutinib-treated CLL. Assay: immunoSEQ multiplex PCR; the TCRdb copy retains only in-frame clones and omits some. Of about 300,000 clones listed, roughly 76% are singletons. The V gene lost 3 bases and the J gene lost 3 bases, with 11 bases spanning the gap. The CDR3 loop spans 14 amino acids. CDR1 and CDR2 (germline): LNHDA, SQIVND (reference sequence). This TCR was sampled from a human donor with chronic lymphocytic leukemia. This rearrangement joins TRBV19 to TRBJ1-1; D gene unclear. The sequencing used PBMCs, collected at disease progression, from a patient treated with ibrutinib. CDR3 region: CASSMSRLDTEAFF. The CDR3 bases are TGTGCCAGTAGTATGAGCAGGTTAGACACTGAAGCTTTCTTT.